These T cell receptor beta chains were read from a single sample in a study of CD8+CD57+ T cells in acquired aplastic anemia. A single record per CDR3 protein comes from TCRdb applying MiXCR to the reads. The data show about 190,000 distinct CDR3 sequences, with approximately 52% seen just once and 15% to 20% held by the top ten. The sequenced sample consisted of sorted CD4+, CD8+, or CD8+CD57+ T cells (not recorded which) from PBMCs. These receptor sequences come from a human donor in good health, serving as a control. Each CDR3 is given with its conserved first and last residue. The order of the fields is clone size, CDR3 length, V gene, J gene, D gene, CDR3 DNA, CDR3 protein. The D gene is left open where the match is weak. Clone sizes are given selectively: once, few, many, or a class where the clone is expanded.

many	14	TRBV12-3/TRBV12-4	TRBJ2-7	-	TGTGCCAGCAGTTTAGGGCAGGGCCCCTACGAGCAGTACTTC	CASSLGQGPYEQYF
many	13	TRBV10-2	TRBJ2-3	-	TGCGCCAGCAGAACACAGACCACAGATACGCAGTATTTT	CASRTQTTDTQYF
-	16	TRBV14	TRBJ2-7	TRBD2	TGTGCCAGCAGCCTACTCGGGACTAGCGGGATTTACGAGCAGTACTTC	CASSLLGTSGIYEQYF
-	15	TRBV25-1	TRBJ2-7	TRBD1	TGTGCCAGCAGTGAAGGCCGGGACAGGAACTACGAGCAGTACTTC	CASSEGRDRNYEQYF
-	14	TRBV13	TRBJ2-1	-	TGTGCCAGCAGCTTAGGCGGTGGGGTGGGTGAGCAGTTCTTC	CASSLGGGVGEQFF
-	14	TRBV2	TRBJ2-2	TRBD1	TGTGCCAGCAAGGACAGGGAAAACACCGGGGAGCTGTTTTTT	CASKDRENTGELFF
-	15	TRBV9	TRBJ2-5	-	TGTGCCAGCAGCCTTGGGACCGGATGGGGAGAGACCCAGTACTTC	CASSLGTGWGETQYF
-	19	TRBV7-9	TRBJ2-7	TRBD2	TGTGCCAGCAGCATCGAAGGGGTAGTTAGCGGGGTTTTCTCCTACGAGCAGTACTTC	CASSIEGVVSGVFSYEQYF
-	14	TRBV29-1	TRBJ1-1	-	TGCAGCGCCAGCAGCTTGGGGGGAAACACTGAAGCTTTCTTT	CSASSLGGNTEAFF
-	14	TRBV7-2	TRBJ2-1	TRBD1	TGTGCCAGCAGCTTAGAGGGGACAGCTATTTATCCGTTCTTC	CASSLEGTAIYPFF